The 9 T cell receptor beta chains presented below share a single source sample, sequenced in a study of T cell changes during pregnancy in multiple sclerosis. Here immunoSEQ multiplex PCR was the method, and the copy in TCRdb shows in-frame clones only, minus some. The table has some 28,000 clones, 85% to 95% seen once. The specimen was CD4+ T cells from peripheral blood mononuclear cells, collected after pregnancy. The receptor set was obtained from a female donor with multiple sclerosis, enrolled in a pregnancy study.

This sequence joins TRBV11-2 and TRBJ2-7; the D is unclear. Germline CDR1 reads SGHAT; CDR2 reads FQNNGV. V was shortened by 5 bases and J by 3 bases, with 11 bases between the two germline ends. CDR3 length: 13 residues. The CDR3 sequence is CASSTAKGYEQYF. The CDR3 bases are TGTGCCAGCAGCACAGCCAAAGGCTACGAGCAGTACTTC.

The chain links TRBV18 to TRBJ2-3; 9 bases match TRBD1. CDR3 length: 16 residues. The V and J ends lost 0 bases and 3 bases, in that order; junction bases with no gene match: 4. The germline V gene has CDR1 KGHSH and CDR2 LQKENI. The CDR3 sequence: CASSPPGTGKTDTQYF. The CDR3, as DNA: TGTGCCAGCTCACCACCTGGGACAGGGAAAACAGATACGCAGTATTTT.

This clone came up once. This rearrangement joins TRBV5-1 to TRBJ2-3; 8 nucleotides agree with TRBD2. V lost 4 bases to trimming and J lost 6 bases; unmatched junction nucleotides: 7. The CDR3 covers 14 residues. From germline, CDR1 is SGHRS and CDR2 YFSETQ. The chain's CDR3 is CASSRGGQGDTQYF. CDR3 coding DNA: TGCGCCAGCAGCCGGGGGGGCCAAGGGGATACGCAGTATTTT.

This rearrangement joins TRBV9 to TRBJ2-6; 8 bases line up with TRBD1. The V and J ends lost 3 bases and 0 bases, in that order; junction bases with no gene match: 5. CDR1 SGDLS and CDR2 YYNGEE come from the germline V gene. This CDR3 contains 17 residues. The CDR3 sequence is CASSGDRGFSGANVLTF. Here the CDR3 DNA reads TGTGCCAGCAGCGGTGACAGGGGATTCTCTGGGGCCAACGTCCTGACTTTC.

This clone was detected a few times. The chain joins TRBV7-9 to TRBJ1-1; D uncertain. Germline assignment: CDR1 SEHNR and CDR2 FQNEAQ (reference sequence). V was pared by 3 bases and J by 5 bases, with 7 bases between. The CDR3 is made up of 12 amino acids. The CDR3 region is CASSFSGTEAFF. The CDR3 DNA reads as TGTGCCAGCAGCTTCAGCGGGACTGAAGCTTTCTTT.

The V gene is TRBV6-6, the J gene TRBJ2-7, with D possibly matching TRBD1 (6 bases). Trimming pared 2 bases from V and 0 bases from J, leaving 11 bases between. Germline CDR1 and CDR2: MNHNY and SVGAGI (reference sequence). There are 15 residues in the CDR3. The CDR3 bases are TGTGCCAGCAGTTACACACAGGGAAGCTCCTACGAGCAGTACTTC. Encoded protein: CASSYTQGSSYEQYF.

As DNA, the CDR3 is TGCGCCAGCAGCCCACGGCAGGCCTCCTACGAGCAGTACTTC. It yields the protein CASSPRQASYEQYF. J is TRBJ2-7 and V is TRBV5-1; D remains ambiguous. This CDR3 is built from 14 residues. Germline CDR1 and CDR2: SGHRS and YFSETQ. The V end lost 4 bases, the J end lost 0 bases, and 11 bases lay between the germline ends.

V is TRBV6-6 and J is TRBJ2-5, with TRBD1 as a possible D gene (6 bases). V gave up 2 bases and J gave up 5 bases, with 12 bases separating them. This CDR3 region has 14 residues. Germline V lookup: CDR1 MNHNY, CDR2 SVGAGI (reference sequence). The CDR3 reads CASSYLNRVETQYF. In DNA, the CDR3 is TGTGCCAGCAGTTACCTCAACAGGGTGGAGACCCAGTACTTC.

The chain uses TRBV2 and TRBJ1-4; D possibly corresponds to TRBD1 (5 bases). This CDR3 region has 13 residues. Trimming took 6 bases from V and 4 from J, leaving 9 bases between them. CDR1 is SNHLY, CDR2 FYNNEI, per germline. CDR3 loop: CASRRQSNEKLFF. CDR3 DNA: TGTGCCAGCAGGAGACAGAGTAATGAAAAACTGTTTTTT.